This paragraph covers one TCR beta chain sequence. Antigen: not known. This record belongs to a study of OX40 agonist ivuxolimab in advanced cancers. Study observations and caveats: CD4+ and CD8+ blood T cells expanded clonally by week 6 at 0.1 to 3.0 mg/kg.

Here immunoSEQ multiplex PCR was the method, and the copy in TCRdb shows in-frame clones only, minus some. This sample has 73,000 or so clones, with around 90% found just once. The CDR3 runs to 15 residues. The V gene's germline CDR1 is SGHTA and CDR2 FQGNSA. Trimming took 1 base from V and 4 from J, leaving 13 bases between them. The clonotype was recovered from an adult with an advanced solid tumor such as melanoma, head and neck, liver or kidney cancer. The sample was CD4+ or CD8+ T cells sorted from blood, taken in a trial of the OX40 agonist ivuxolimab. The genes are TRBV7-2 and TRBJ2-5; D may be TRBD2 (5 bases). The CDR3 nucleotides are TGTGCCAGCAGCTTAGTGGCGGCTAGCATAGAGACCCAGTACTTC. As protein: CASSLVAASIETQYF.